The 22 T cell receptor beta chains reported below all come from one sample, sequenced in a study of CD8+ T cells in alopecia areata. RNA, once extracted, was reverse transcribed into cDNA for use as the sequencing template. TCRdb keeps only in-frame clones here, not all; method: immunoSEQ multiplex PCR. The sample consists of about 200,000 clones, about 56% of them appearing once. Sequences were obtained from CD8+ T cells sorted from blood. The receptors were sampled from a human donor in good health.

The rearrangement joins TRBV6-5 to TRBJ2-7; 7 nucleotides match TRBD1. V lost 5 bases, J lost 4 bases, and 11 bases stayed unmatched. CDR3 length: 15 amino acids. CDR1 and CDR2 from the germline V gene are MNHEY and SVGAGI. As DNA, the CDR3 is TGTGCCAGCAGTACAGGGGAAGCCCCGGTGTACGAGCAGTACTTC. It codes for CASSTGEAPVYEQYF.

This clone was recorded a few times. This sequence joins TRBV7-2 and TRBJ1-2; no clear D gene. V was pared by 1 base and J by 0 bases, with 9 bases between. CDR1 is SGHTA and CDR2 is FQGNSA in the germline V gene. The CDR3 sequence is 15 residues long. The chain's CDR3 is CASSLGAASNYGYTF. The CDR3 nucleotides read TGTGCCAGCAGCTTAGGGGCAGCTTCTAACTATGGCTACACCTTC.

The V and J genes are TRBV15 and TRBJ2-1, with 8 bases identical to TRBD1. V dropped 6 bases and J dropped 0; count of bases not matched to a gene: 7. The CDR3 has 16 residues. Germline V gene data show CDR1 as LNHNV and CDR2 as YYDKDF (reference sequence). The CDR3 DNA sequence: TGTGCCACCAGTAAGGACAGGGCGAGCTCCTACAATGAGCAGTTCTTC. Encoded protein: CATSKDRASSYNEQFF.

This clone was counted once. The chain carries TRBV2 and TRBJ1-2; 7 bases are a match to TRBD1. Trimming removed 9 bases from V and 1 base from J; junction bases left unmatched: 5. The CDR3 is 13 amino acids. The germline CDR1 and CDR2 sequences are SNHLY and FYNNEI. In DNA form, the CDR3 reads TGTGCCAGACGGGACAGCAATAACTATGGCTACACCTTC. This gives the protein CARRDSNNYGYTF.

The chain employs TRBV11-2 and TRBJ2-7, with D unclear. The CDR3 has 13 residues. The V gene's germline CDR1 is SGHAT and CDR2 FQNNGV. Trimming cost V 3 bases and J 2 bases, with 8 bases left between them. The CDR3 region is CASSFTPTYEQYF. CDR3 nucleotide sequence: TGTGCCAGCAGCTTCACGCCCACCTACGAGCAGTACTTC.

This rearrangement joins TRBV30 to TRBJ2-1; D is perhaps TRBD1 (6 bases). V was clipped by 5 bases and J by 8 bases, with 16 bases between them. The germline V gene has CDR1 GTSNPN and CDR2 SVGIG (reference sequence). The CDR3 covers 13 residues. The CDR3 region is CAWGVGGWHEQFF. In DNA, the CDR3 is TGTGCCTGGGGAGTAGGGGGTTGGCATGAGCAGTTCTTC. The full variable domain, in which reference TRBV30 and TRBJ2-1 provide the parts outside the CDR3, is SQTIHQWPATLVQPVGSPLSLECTVEGTSNPNLYWYRQAAGRGLQLLFYSVGIGQISSEVPQNLSASRPQDRQFILSSKKLLLSDSGFYLCAWGVGGWHEQFFGPGTRLTVL.

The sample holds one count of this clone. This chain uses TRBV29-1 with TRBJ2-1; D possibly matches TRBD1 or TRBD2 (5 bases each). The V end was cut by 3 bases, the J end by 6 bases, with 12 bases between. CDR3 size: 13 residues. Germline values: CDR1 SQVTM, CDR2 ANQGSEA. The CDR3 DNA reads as TGCAGCGTTGATAACAGAGGGGTCAATGAGCAGTTCTTC. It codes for CSVDNRGVNEQFF.

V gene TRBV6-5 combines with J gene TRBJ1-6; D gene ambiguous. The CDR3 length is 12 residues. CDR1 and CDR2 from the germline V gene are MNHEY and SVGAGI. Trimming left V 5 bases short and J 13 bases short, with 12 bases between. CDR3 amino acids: CASSPAAGPLHF. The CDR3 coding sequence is TGTGCCAGCAGTCCCGCGGCAGGTCCCCTCCACTTT.

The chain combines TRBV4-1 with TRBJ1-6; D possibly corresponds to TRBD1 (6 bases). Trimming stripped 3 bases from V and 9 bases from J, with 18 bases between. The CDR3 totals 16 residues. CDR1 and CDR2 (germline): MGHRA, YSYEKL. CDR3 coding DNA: TGCGCCAGCAGCCATGCGAAGCAGGGGTTGGGTTCACCCCTCCACTTT. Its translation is CASSHAKQGLGSPLHF.

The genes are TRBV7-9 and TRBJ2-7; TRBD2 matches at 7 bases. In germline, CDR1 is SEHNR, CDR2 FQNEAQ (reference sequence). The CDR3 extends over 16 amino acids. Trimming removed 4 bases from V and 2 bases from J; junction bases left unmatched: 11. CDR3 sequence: CASSSSRASGPYEQYF. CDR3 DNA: TGTGCCAGCAGCTCCTCGAGGGCTAGCGGCCCCTACGAGCAGTACTTC.

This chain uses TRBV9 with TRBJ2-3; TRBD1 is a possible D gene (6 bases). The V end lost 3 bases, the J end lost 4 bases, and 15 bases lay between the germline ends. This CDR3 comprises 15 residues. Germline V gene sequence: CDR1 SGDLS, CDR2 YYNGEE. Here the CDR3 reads CASSGGRGYADTQYF. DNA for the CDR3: TGTGCCAGCAGCGGAGGCAGGGGATATGCAGATACGCAGTATTTT.

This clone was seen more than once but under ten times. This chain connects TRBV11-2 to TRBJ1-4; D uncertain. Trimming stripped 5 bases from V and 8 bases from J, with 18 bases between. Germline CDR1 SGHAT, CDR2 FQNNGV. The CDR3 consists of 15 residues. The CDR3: CASSPLTPAGEKLFF. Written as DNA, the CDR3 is TGTGCCAGCAGCCCACTGACACCGGCGGGCGAAAAACTGTTTTTT. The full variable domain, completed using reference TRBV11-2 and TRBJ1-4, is EAGVAQSPRYKIIEKRQSVAFWCNPISGHATLYWYQQILGQGPKLLIQFQNNGVVDDSQLPKDRFSAERLKGVDSTLKIQPAKLEDSAVYLCASSPLTPAGEKLFFGSGTQLSVL.

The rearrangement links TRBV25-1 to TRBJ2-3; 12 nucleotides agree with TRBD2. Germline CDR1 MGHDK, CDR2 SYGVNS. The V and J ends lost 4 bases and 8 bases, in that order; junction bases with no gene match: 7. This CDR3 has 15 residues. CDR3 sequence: CASSALAGGPGTQYF. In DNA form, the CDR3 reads TGTGCCAGCAGTGCCCTAGCGGGGGGGCCCGGTACGCAGTATTTT.

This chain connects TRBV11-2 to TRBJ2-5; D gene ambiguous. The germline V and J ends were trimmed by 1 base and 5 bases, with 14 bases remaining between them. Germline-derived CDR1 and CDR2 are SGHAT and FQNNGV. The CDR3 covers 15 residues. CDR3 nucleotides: TGTGCCAGCAGCTTAGTCTTTCGACCGAGGGAGACCCAGTACTTC. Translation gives CASSLVFRPRETQYF. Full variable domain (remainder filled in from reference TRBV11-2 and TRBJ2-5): EAGVAQSPRYKIIEKRQSVAFWCNPISGHATLYWYQQILGQGPKLLIQFQNNGVVDDSQLPKDRFSAERLKGVDSTLKIQPAKLEDSAVYLCASSLVFRPRETQYFGPGTRLLVL.

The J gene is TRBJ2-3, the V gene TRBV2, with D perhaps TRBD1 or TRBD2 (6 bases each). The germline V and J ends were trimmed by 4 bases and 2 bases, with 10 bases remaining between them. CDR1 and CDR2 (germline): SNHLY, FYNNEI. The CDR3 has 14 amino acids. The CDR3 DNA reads TGTGCCAGCAGTGGTGGGGGGCTCACAGATACGCAGTATTTT. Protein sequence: CASSGGGLTDTQYF.

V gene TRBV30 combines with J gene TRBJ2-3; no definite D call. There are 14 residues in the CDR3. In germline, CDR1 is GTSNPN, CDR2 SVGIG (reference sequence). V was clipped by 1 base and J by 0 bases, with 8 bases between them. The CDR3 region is CAWSALTSTDTQYF. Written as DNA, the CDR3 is TGTGCCTGGAGTGCCCTCACCAGCACAGATACGCAGTATTTT.

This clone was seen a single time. The CDR3: CASSWTGNEQYF. In nucleotides, the CDR3 is TGTGCCAGCAGCTGGACAGGAAACGAGCAGTACTTC. The rearrangement links TRBV5-6 to TRBJ2-7, with 7 bases aligning to TRBD1. Germline values: CDR1 SGHDT, CDR2 YYEEEE. V was clipped by 3 bases and J by 5 bases; unmatched bases: 2. The CDR3 sequence is 12 residues long.

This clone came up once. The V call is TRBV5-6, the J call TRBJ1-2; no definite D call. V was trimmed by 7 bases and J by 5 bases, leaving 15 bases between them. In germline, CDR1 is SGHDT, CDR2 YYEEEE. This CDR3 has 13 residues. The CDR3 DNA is TGTGCCAGCGCGGACCCACACGTTTATGGCTACACCTTC. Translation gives CASADPHVYGYTF. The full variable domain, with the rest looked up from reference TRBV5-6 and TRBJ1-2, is DAGVTQSPTHLIKTRGQQVTLRCSPKSGHDTVSWYQQALGQGPQFIFQYYEEEERQRGNFPDRFSGHQFPNYSSELNVNALLLGDSALYLCASADPHVYGYTFGSGTRLTVV.

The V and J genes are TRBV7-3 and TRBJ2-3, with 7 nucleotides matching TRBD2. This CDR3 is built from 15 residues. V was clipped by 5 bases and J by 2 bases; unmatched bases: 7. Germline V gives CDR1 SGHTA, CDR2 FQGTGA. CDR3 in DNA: TGTGCCAGCAGCCCCTTCCGGGGGGACACAGATACGCAGTATTTT. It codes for CASSPFRGDTDTQYF. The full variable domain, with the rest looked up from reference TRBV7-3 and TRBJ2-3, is GAGVSQTPSNKVTEKGKYVELRCDPISGHTALYWYRQSLGQGPEFLIYFQGTGAADDSGLPNDRFFAVRPEGSVSTLKIQRTERGDSAVYLCASSPFRGDTDTQYFGPGTRLTVL.

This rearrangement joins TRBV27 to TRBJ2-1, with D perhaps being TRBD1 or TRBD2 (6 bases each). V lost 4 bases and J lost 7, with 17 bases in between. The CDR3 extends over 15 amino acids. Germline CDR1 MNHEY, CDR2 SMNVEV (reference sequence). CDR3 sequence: CASSWGANPLNEQFF. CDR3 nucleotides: TGTGCCAGCAGTTGGGGGGCGAATCCCCTAAATGAGCAGTTCTTC.

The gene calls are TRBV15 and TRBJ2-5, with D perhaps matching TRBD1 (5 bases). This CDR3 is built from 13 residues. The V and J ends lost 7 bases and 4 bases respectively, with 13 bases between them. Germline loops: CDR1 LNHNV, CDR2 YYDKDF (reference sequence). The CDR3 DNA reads TGTGCCACCAATTGGGGCGTTGGAGAGACCCAGTACTTC. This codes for CATNWGVGETQYF.

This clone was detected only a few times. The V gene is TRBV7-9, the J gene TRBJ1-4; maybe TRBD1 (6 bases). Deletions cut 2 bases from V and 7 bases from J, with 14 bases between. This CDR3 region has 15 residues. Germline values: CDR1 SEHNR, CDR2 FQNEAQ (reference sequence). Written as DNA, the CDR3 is TGTGCCAGCAGCTTAAGCGGGGCAGGGGTTGAAAAACTGTTTTTT. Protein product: CASSLSGAGVEKLFF.